A single sample is the source of the 4 T cell receptor beta chains below, sequenced in a study of early T cells in non-severe SARS-CoV-2 infection. TCRdb fed the 5' RACE reads into MiXCR, producing one record per CDR3 protein. The sample carries 20,000 to 25,000 distinct CDR3 sequences, 3.5% to 5.5% recorded once. The sequenced material came from whole blood. These receptors came from an adult who was a healthcare worker with PCR-confirmed SARS-CoV-2 infection or an uninfected control (not recorded which).

This clonotype has at least ten counts. The chain combines TRBV28 with TRBJ1-1; D is possibly TRBD1 (5 bases). The V gene's germline CDR1 is MDHEN and CDR2 SYDVKM. CDR3 length equals 17 residues. Trimming took 1 base from V and 6 from J, leaving 21 bases between them. CDR3 in DNA: TGTGCCAGCAGTTTATTTGGGACCCGCTGGGGCGGCGCTGAAGCTTTCTTT. As protein: CASSLFGTRWGGAEAFF.

In this sample, this clonotype turned up many times. The V call is TRBV5-1, the J call TRBJ2-7; D ambiguous. V lost 4 bases and J 6 bases, leaving 14 bases between the germline ends. The CDR3 sequence is 13 residues long. CDR1 SGHRS and CDR2 YFSETQ come from the germline V gene. Here the CDR3 DNA reads TGCGCCAGCAGCCGAATTAATGGCGGCGAGCAGTACTTC. This encodes CASSRINGGEQYF.

By its share, this clonotype is medium-sized. The chain employs TRBV28 and TRBJ1-6, with D unclear. Germline V lookup: CDR1 MDHEN, CDR2 SYDVKM. The CDR3 covers 14 residues. V lost 3 bases, J lost 9 bases, and 12 bases lay in between. DNA of the CDR3: TGTGCCAGCAGTTTCCCGAGGGATCTTTCACCCCTCCACTTT. Translated, it gives CASSFPRDLSPLHF.

This clonotype was seen many times. The chain is built from TRBV7-2 and TRBJ1-4; no firm D call. The CDR3 is 13 residues long. CDR1 and CDR2 (germline): SGHTA, FQGNSA. V was shortened by 1 base and J by 8 bases, with 8 bases between the two germline ends. CDR3 nucleotide sequence: TGTGCCAGCAGCTTAGGACCGCGAGAAAAACTGTTTTTT. Encoded protein: CASSLGPREKLFF.